The 20 T cell receptor beta chains reported below all come from one sample, sequenced in a study of early T cells in non-severe SARS-CoV-2 infection (dated by TCRdb to about 2021). The method behind the library was 5' RACE. This sample was sequenced with a NextSeq 500. TCRdb itself trimmed the public reads at Q25 with fastp, ran MiXCR and retained productive beta chains. Every distinct CDR3 protein forms one entry, paired with its most common genes and DNA. This sample holds 55,000 to 65,000 distinct CDR3 sequences; roughly 9.7% were observed only once. The ten largest clones take up 8.5% to 9% of the sample. Sequenced material: whole blood. These receptors all come from an adult who was a healthcare worker with PCR-confirmed SARS-CoV-2 infection or an uninfected control (not recorded which).

This clonotype was picked up one time. One junction end does not reproduce the germline sequence, and a read error may be involved. This sequence joins TRBV5-6 and TRBJ1-2, with unresolved D. Germline V lookup: CDR1 SGHDT, CDR2 YYEEEE. This CDR3 is built from 12 residues. As DNA, the CDR3 is TGTGCCAGCAGCTTGGAAGCAGATGGTTACACCTTC. As protein: CASSLEADGYTF.

This clonotype was recorded at least ten times. V gene TRBV5-1 combines with J gene TRBJ2-1, with 12 bases matching TRBD2. Germline V gives CDR1 SGHRS, CDR2 YFSETQ. This CDR3 contains 17 residues. Trimming took 6 bases from V and 2 from J; bases not matched to a gene: 9. CDR3 bases: TGCGCCAGCAACCACGGACTAGCGGGGCCTGCCTACAATGAGCAGTTCTTC. It encodes CASNHGLAGPAYNEQFF.

The V and J genes are TRBV30 and TRBJ1-4; D not resolved. Trimming stripped 1 base from V and 3 bases from J, with 12 bases between. There are 15 residues in the CDR3. Germline values: CDR1 GTSNPN, CDR2 SVGIG (reference sequence). The CDR3 is CAWSGMGIANEKLFF. CDR3 DNA: TGTGCCTGGAGTGGGATGGGGATAGCTAATGAAAAACTGTTTTTT.

The V and J genes are TRBV15 and TRBJ1-5; D possibly corresponds to TRBD1 (5 bases). V lost 4 bases, J lost 7 bases, and 8 bases lay in between. The CDR3 contains 12 residues. Germline CDR1 and CDR2: LNHNV and YYDKDF (reference sequence). The CDR3 sequence is CATSKGRQPQHF. The CDR3, as DNA: TGTGCCACCAGCAAGGGGAGGCAGCCCCAGCATTTT.

The rearrangement links TRBV7-6 to TRBJ2-7; the D is unclear. The V gene's germline CDR1 is SGHVS and CDR2 FNYEAQ. The CDR3 covers 13 residues. V was cut by 1 base and J by 5 bases, with 9 bases left in between. CDR3 protein: CASSLGLGNEQYF. Written as DNA, the CDR3 is TGTGCCAGCAGCTTAGGTCTGGGGAACGAGCAGTACTTC.

The chain links TRBV7-8 to TRBJ1-1; weak D call: TRBD1 (5 bases). Trimming took 4 bases from V and 10 from J, leaving 13 bases between them. Germline loops: CDR1 SGHVS, CDR2 FQNEAQ. The CDR3 has 12 residues. The CDR3 DNA sequence: TGTGCCAGCAGCTCGGACAACCCGAGAGCTTTCTTT. Protein sequence: CASSSDNPRAFF.

By its share, this clonotype is medium-sized. CDR3 residues: CASSLDHSSYEQYF. In nucleotides, the CDR3 is TGTGCCAGCAGTTTGGATCACAGCTCCTACGAGCAGTACTTC. This chain connects TRBV27 to TRBJ2-7; D is unresolved. Germline V gene sequence: CDR1 MNHEY, CDR2 SMNVEV (reference sequence). The CDR3 is made up of 14 amino acids. V lost 3 bases to trimming and J lost 0 bases, with 9 bases between them.

This clonotype has ten or more counts. The chain recombines TRBV20-1 with TRBJ1-1, with a possible D match to TRBD1 (6 bases). The CDR3 is 13 residues long. The ends were cut back, 3 bases at V and 1 base at J, with 9 bases in the middle. CDR1 is DFQATT and CDR2 is SNEGSKA in the germline V gene (reference sequence). The CDR3 DNA sequence: TGCAGTGCTAGGGGCAGGGGGAACACTGAAGCTTTCTTT. It codes for CSARGRGNTEAFF.

This clonotype was seen ten or more times. The chain couples TRBV6-2 or TRBV6-3 to TRBJ2-5; no definite D call. Germline values: CDR1 MNHEY, CDR2 SVGEGT. CDR3 size: 15 residues. Trimming shortened V by 10 bases and J by 1 base, and 19 bases separated the two germline ends. The CDR3 DNA sequence: TGTGCCACCCAACCCAGCCAGAACCTCCAAGAGACCCAGTACTTC. As protein: CATQPSQNLQETQYF.

This clonotype has a count of ten or more. The chain couples TRBV27 to TRBJ2-5; the D gene is possibly TRBD2 (5 bases). The germline V and J ends were trimmed by 5 bases and 4 bases, with 14 bases remaining between them. The CDR3 length is 14 residues. Germline CDR1 MNHEY, CDR2 SMNVEV (reference sequence). The CDR3 here is CASSPGSPLETQYF. CDR3 DNA: TGTGCCAGCAGTCCGGGATCCCCACTAGAGACCCAGTACTTC.

The V call is TRBV20-1, the J call TRBJ2-7; the D is unclear. Trimming pared 0 bases from V and 9 bases from J, leaving 15 bases between. This CDR3 has 13 amino acids. Germline CDR1 reads DFQATT; CDR2 reads SNEGSKA (reference sequence). The CDR3 loop reads CSARDPTLGLQYF. CDR3 nucleotide sequence: TGCAGTGCTAGAGATCCTACCCTCGGTCTGCAGTACTTC.

The chain has TRBV4-1 and TRBJ2-7; 16 nucleotides align to TRBD2. V lost 4 bases to trimming and J lost 5 bases; unmatched junction nucleotides: 5. CDR3 length: 16 amino acids. Germline CDR1 MGHRA, CDR2 YSYEKL. CDR3 sequence reads: CASSPSGTSGRDEQYF. The CDR3 DNA follows: TGCGCCAGCAGCCCTTCCGGGACTAGCGGGAGGGACGAGCAGTACTTC.

There are many counts of this clonotype. The chain has TRBV6-6 and TRBJ1-2; 7 bases are shared with TRBD1. The V gene's germline CDR1 is MNHNY and CDR2 SVGAGI (reference sequence). The CDR3 is 13 amino acids. Unmatched junction bases numbered 4, after V lost 6 bases and J lost 3 bases. CDR3 sequence reads: CASSHDRDYGYTF. The CDR3 region has the DNA TGTGCCAGCAGCCACGACAGGGACTATGGCTACACCTTC.

This clonotype appeared many times. The V gene is TRBV7-2, the J gene TRBJ1-5; TRBD1 aligns across 7 bases. The CDR3 consists of 15 residues. Germline V gene data show CDR1 as SGHTA and CDR2 as FQGNSA. Trimming removed 5 bases from V and 5 bases from J; junction bases left unmatched: 9. CDR3 bases: TGTGCCAGCAGCCCAACGGGACAGACTTATCAGCCCCAGCATTTT. This translates into CASSPTGQTYQPQHF.

This clonotype showed up many times. The chain recombines TRBV10-3 with TRBJ2-2; 10 nucleotides match TRBD2. This CDR3 is built from 14 residues. Germline-derived CDR1 and CDR2 are ENHRY and SYGVKD. Trimming at V came to 6 bases and at J to 6 bases, leaving 4 bases not matched to a gene. The CDR3 DNA reads as TGTGCCATCAGCTTAGCGGGAGGTGCCGGGGAGCTGTTTTTT. Translation gives CAISLAGGAGELFF.

This clonotype occurred a few times. The rearrangement links TRBV20-1 to TRBJ2-1; tentative D call: TRBD1 (6 bases). From germline, CDR1 is DFQATT and CDR2 SNEGSKA (reference sequence). The V gene lost 6 bases and the J gene lost 3 bases, with 18 bases spanning the gap. The CDR3 extends over 15 amino acids. The CDR3 loop is CSARLLTGYYNEQFF. DNA of the CDR3: TGCAGTGCCCGACTCTTGACAGGATACTACAATGAGCAGTTCTTC.

This clonotype was seen repeatedly, ten times or more. The V gene is TRBV7-3, the J gene TRBJ1-2, with D unresolved. Germline V CDR1 and CDR2: SGHTA, FQGTGA. This CDR3 region has 14 residues. Trimming pared 5 bases from V and 5 bases from J, leaving 15 bases between. The CDR3 spells CASSALLAPYGYTF. DNA for the CDR3: TGTGCCAGCAGCGCCTTGCTTGCCCCGTATGGCTACACCTTC.

J is TRBJ1-2 and V is TRBV12-3 or TRBV12-4; maybe TRBD1 (5 bases). Trimming removed 3 bases at V and 3 bases at J, with 8 bases between. CDR3 length: 13 residues. The CDR3 spells CASSFRGDYGYTF. In DNA form, the CDR3 reads TGTGCCAGCAGTTTTAGGGGTGACTATGGCTACACCTTC.

This clonotype was observed a handful of times. This chain joins TRBV6-6 and TRBJ2-7, with 8 bases that match TRBD2. CDR1 is MNHNY, CDR2 SVGAGI, per germline (reference sequence). This CDR3 has 13 residues. Germline trimming cut 5 bases from V and 7 bases from J; bases unmatched to any gene: 7. CDR3 bases: TGTGCCAGCAGTCCAGCGGGAGCTAGGGAGCAGTACTTC. This encodes CASSPAGAREQYF.

This clonotype was counted ten times or more. The chain joins TRBV4-2 to TRBJ1-2; TRBD1 aligns across 7 bases. CDR1 is LGHNA, CDR2 YNFKEQ, per germline. With V trimmed by 1 base and J by 4 bases, 3 bases remained unmatched. CDR3 size: 14 residues. Here the CDR3 reads CASSQVGQPYGYTF. CDR3 nucleotide sequence: TGTGCCAGCAGCCAAGTGGGACAGCCCTATGGCTACACCTTC.